What follows are 28 T cell receptor beta chains derived from one specimen sequenced in a study of OX40 agonist ivuxolimab in advanced cancers. TCRdb keeps only in-frame clones here, not all; method: immunoSEQ multiplex PCR. The profile covers some 39,000 clones, with around 90% appearing a single time and 6% taken by the ten largest. The input for sequencing was CD4+ or CD8+ T cells sorted from blood, taken in a trial of the OX40 agonist ivuxolimab. These receptors were obtained from an adult with an advanced solid tumor such as melanoma, head and neck, liver or kidney cancer.

The chain couples TRBV9 to TRBJ2-1; TRBD2 agrees at 8 bases. This CDR3 region has 17 residues. In germline, CDR1 is SGDLS, CDR2 YYNGEE. Trimming at V came to 2 bases and at J to 0 bases, leaving 7 bases not matched to a gene. CDR3 nucleotides: TGTGCCAGCAGCGTGGCTAGCGGGCTTAACTCCTACAATGAGCAGTTCTTC. Encoded protein: CASSVASGLNSYNEQFF. Full variable domain (rest looked up from reference TRBV9 and TRBJ2-1): DSGVTQTPKHLITATGQRVTLRCSPRSGDLSVYWYQQSLDQGLQFLIQYYNGEERAKGNILERFSAQQFPDLHSELNLSSLELGDSALYFCASSVASGLNSYNEQFFGPGTRLTVL.

The rearrangement links TRBV6-5 to TRBJ2-2; D remains ambiguous. Trimming removed 3 bases at V and 1 base at J, with 6 bases between. Germline V lookup: CDR1 MNHEY, CDR2 SVGAGI. The CDR3 has 14 residues. The CDR3 DNA reads TGTGCCAGCAGTTATGAGTTGAACACCGGGGAGCTGTTTTTT. The encoded protein is CASSYELNTGELFF.

J is TRBJ1-2 and V is TRBV9; unclear D gene. V was cut by 0 bases and J by 6 bases, with 9 bases left in between. Germline values: CDR1 SGDLS, CDR2 YYNGEE. This CDR3 has 13 amino acids. The CDR3 nucleotides read TGTGCCAGCAGCGTAGATGGGCGGAATGGCTACACCTTC. It codes for CASSVDGRNGYTF.

The V call is TRBV6-4, the J call TRBJ1-6; perhaps TRBD1 as D (5 bases). CDR1 and CDR2 (germline): MRHNA, SNTAGT. The CDR3 runs to 13 residues. With 4 bases removed from V and 8 bases from J, the gap between germline ends came to 9 bases. This CDR3 reads CASSAGTDSPLHF. DNA of the CDR3: TGTGCCAGCAGTGCCGGGACCGATTCACCCCTCCACTTT.

The V call is TRBV9, the J call TRBJ1-2; D perhaps matches TRBD1 (5 bases). V was cut by 4 bases and J by 1 base, with 11 bases left in between. The CDR3 covers 14 residues. In germline, CDR1 is SGDLS, CDR2 YYNGEE. The CDR3 is CASSSRDDNYGYTF. The CDR3 region has the DNA TGTGCCAGCAGCTCCCGGGACGATAACTATGGCTACACCTTC.

This chain uses TRBV11-2 with TRBJ2-5; D gene unclear. Germline CDR1 SGHAT, CDR2 FQNNGV. This CDR3 contains 12 residues. Trimming shortened V by 3 bases and J by 1 base, and 3 bases separated the two germline ends. The CDR3 sequence is CASSLRQETQYF. As DNA, the CDR3 is TGTGCCAGCAGCTTGCGCCAAGAGACCCAGTACTTC. The full variable domain, its missing parts supplied by reference TRBV11-2 and TRBJ2-5, is EAGVAQSPRYKIIEKRQSVAFWCNPISGHATLYWYQQILGQGPKLLIQFQNNGVVDDSQLPKDRFSAERLKGVDSTLKIQPAKLEDSAVYLCASSLRQETQYFGPGTRLLVL.

This chain links TRBV9 with TRBJ1-4; D unclear. Trimming removed 0 bases from V and 8 bases from J, with 20 bases in between. This CDR3 has 17 amino acids. Germline CDR1 SGDLS, CDR2 YYNGEE. The CDR3, as DNA: TGTGCCAGCAGCGTAGGGGAGATCAGTAACGCCCGAGAAAAACTGTTTTTT. It yields the protein CASSVGEISNAREKLFF.

The rearrangement uses TRBV5-5 and TRBJ1-1; no definite D call. V was trimmed by 0 bases and J by 0 bases, leaving 9 bases between them. The CDR3 covers 15 residues. Germline CDR1 and CDR2: SGHKS and YYEKEE (reference sequence). CDR3 region: CASSLAGGMNTEAFF. As DNA, the CDR3 is TGTGCCAGCAGCTTGGCCGGCGGCATGAACACTGAAGCTTTCTTT.

This clone has only one observation. The chain combines TRBV1 with TRBJ2-7; the table's D call, TRBD2, has no DNA check behind it. TRBV1 represents a pseudogene. The length of the CDR3 is 18 residues. CDR3 in DNA: TGCACCAGCAGCCAAGTAACACTAGCGGGGGCACCGAGCTACGAGCAGTACTTC. Its protein product is CTSSQVTLAGAPSYEQYF.

The rearrangement uses TRBV6-5 and TRBJ1-5; tentative D call: TRBD1 (6 bases). V lost 3 bases, J lost 6 bases, and 15 bases lay in between. Germline CDR1 reads MNHEY; CDR2 reads SVGAGI. The CDR3 sequence is 15 residues long. CDR3 DNA: TGTGCCAGCAGTTATAGGGCAGGGGAGGGTCAGCCCCAGCATTTT. It yields the protein CASSYRAGEGQPQHF.

This sequence joins TRBV6-1 and TRBJ2-7, with unresolved D. CDR1 is MNHNS and CDR2 is SASEGT in the germline V gene. V lost 4 bases to trimming and J lost 2 bases, with 12 bases between them. This CDR3 has 14 residues. The CDR3 sequence: CASSAADATYEQYF. CDR3 bases: TGTGCCAGCAGTGCTGCGGACGCTACCTACGAGCAGTACTTC.

The chain recombines TRBV6-5 with TRBJ2-7; 11 bases fit TRBD2. The V segment lost 5 bases and the J segment 3 bases; nucleotides outside the gene matches: 3. Per the germline V gene, CDR1 is MNHEY and CDR2 is SVGAGI. The CDR3 sequence is 14 residues long. CDR3 amino acids: CASSVTSGNYEQYF. CDR3 bases: TGTGCCAGCAGTGTGACTAGCGGGAACTACGAGCAGTACTTC.

This clone was picked up one time. The V and J genes are TRBV10-3 and TRBJ1-1, with D possibly being TRBD1 (6 bases). The V and J ends lost 7 bases and 0 bases respectively, with 12 bases between them. CDR3 length: 14 residues. Per the germline V gene, CDR1 is ENHRY and CDR2 is SYGVKD. The DNA for the CDR3 is TGTGCCATCACCCGGACAGCTATGAACACTGAAGCTTTCTTT. Encoded protein: CAITRTAMNTEAFF.

A few counts support this clone. The chain combines TRBV7-2 with TRBJ1-5, with D unclear. The CDR3 has 15 amino acids. Trimming stripped 5 bases from V and 1 base from J, with 12 bases between. Germline V CDR1 and CDR2: SGHTA, FQGNSA. The CDR3 nucleotides read TGTGCCAGCAGCCTGGACCTAGGGAGCAATCAGCCCCAGCATTTT. This encodes CASSLDLGSNQPQHF.

The V call is TRBV5-1, the J call TRBJ2-1; a weak D match, TRBD1 (6 bases). V was pared by 4 bases and J by 8 bases, with 13 bases between. Germline V gives CDR1 SGHRS, CDR2 YFSETQ. This CDR3 has 13 residues. The CDR3 bases are TGCGCCAGCAGCCAATACAGGGTCGATGAGCAGTTCTTC. It specifies CASSQYRVDEQFF.

V and J are TRBV5-6 and TRBJ1-2; weak D call: TRBD1 (6 bases). The V end was cut by 0 bases, the J end by 8 bases, with 8 bases between. The CDR3 totals 12 residues. The germline gives CDR1 SGHDT, CDR2 YYEEEE. CDR3 residues: CASSLAGGGYTF. Written as DNA, the CDR3 is TGTGCCAGCAGCTTGGCCGGGGGCGGCTACACCTTC.

The V and J genes are TRBV5-6 and TRBJ1-1; TRBD1 is a possible D gene (6 bases). V lost 2 bases and J 4 bases, leaving 12 bases between the germline ends. CDR1 is SGHDT and CDR2 is YYEEEE in the germline V gene. The CDR3 contains 14 residues. The CDR3 nucleotides are TGTGCCAGCAGCTTATTACAGGGAGCCACTGAAGCTTTCTTT. Translating it yields CASSLLQGATEAFF.

The chain combines TRBV5-6 with TRBJ2-1; 10 bases are shared with TRBD2. Germline values: CDR1 SGHDT, CDR2 YYEEEE. V dropped 3 bases and J dropped 7; count of bases not matched to a gene: 10. The CDR3 consists of 16 residues. CDR3 protein: CASSSLLAGVGNEQFF. The CDR3 DNA reads TGTGCCAGCAGCTCCCTCCTAGCGGGAGTAGGAAATGAGCAGTTCTTC. The variable domain in full, with the rest retrieved from reference TRBV5-6 and TRBJ2-1, is DAGVTQSPTHLIKTRGQQVTLRCSPKSGHDTVSWYQQALGQGPQFIFQYYEEEERQRGNFPDRFSGHQFPNYSSELNVNALLLGDSALYLCASSSLLAGVGNEQFFGPGTRLTVL.

V is TRBV11-2 and J is TRBJ1-2; D call uncertain. Germline V gene lookup returns CDR1 SGHAT and CDR2 FQNNGV. The CDR3 consists of 15 residues. V was cut by 0 bases and J by 4 bases, with 12 bases left in between. The CDR3 DNA follows: TGTGCCAGCAGCTTAGACCCTTTGGGTAGCTATGGCTACACCTTC. Amino acids: CASSLDPLGSYGYTF. Drawing the rest from reference TRBV11-2 and TRBJ1-2, the complete variable domain is EAGVAQSPRYKIIEKRQSVAFWCNPISGHATLYWYQQILGQGPKLLIQFQNNGVVDDSQLPKDRFSAERLKGVDSTLKIQPAKLEDSAVYLCASSLDPLGSYGYTFGSGTRLTVV.

The chain combines TRBV9 with TRBJ2-5; maybe TRBD1 (7 bases). Germline V lookup: CDR1 SGDLS, CDR2 YYNGEE. Trimming took 3 bases from V and 5 from J, leaving 11 bases between them. CDR3 length: 13 amino acids. This CDR3 reads CASSGRGEETQYF. In DNA form, the CDR3 reads TGTGCCAGCAGCGGCAGGGGGGAGGAGACCCAGTACTTC.

The chain is built from TRBV6-1 and TRBJ1-3; 7 nucleotides align to TRBD1. The CDR3 spans 15 residues. Germline V gene data show CDR1 as MNHNS and CDR2 as SASEGT. The ends lost 2 bases at V and 10 bases at J; junction bases unmatched: 11. CDR3: CASSERTGAQGTIYF. For the CDR3, the DNA is TGTGCCAGCAGTGAACGCACAGGGGCCCAGGGGACCATATATTTT.

V gene TRBV6-1 combines with J gene TRBJ2-7; D tentatively fits TRBD1 or TRBD2 (5 bases each). Looked up from germline, CDR1 is MNHNS and CDR2 is SASEGT. The CDR3 has 12 amino acids. V lost 7 bases, J lost 6 bases, and 13 bases lay in between. The CDR3 here is CASTKPGLEQYF. The CDR3 nucleotides read TGTGCCAGCACCAAGCCGGGGCTCGAGCAGTACTTC.

The chain has TRBV5-5 and TRBJ1-5, with TRBD1 identical over 11 bases. The germline gives CDR1 SGHKS, CDR2 YYEKEE (reference sequence). CDR3 length: 15 amino acids. V shed 5 bases and J 6 bases; nucleotides not matched to a gene: 7. Here the CDR3 reads CASRPGQGASQPQHF. CDR3 nucleotide sequence: TGTGCCAGCAGGCCCGGACAGGGGGCATCTCAGCCCCAGCATTTT.

This clone came up once. The chain couples TRBV6-5 to TRBJ2-2, with D possibly being TRBD2 (5 bases). With 8 bases removed from V and 5 bases from J, the gap between germline ends came to 12 bases. The CDR3 is made up of 13 amino acids. Germline V gene lookup returns CDR1 MNHEY and CDR2 SVGAGI. CDR3 DNA sequence: TGTGCCAGCCGATTCCGGGGAACCGGGGAGCTGTTTTTT. Translated, it gives CASRFRGTGELFF.

The chain has TRBV6-5 and TRBJ1-2; TRBD1 aligns across 8 bases. Looked up from germline, CDR1 is MNHEY and CDR2 is SVGAGI. The CDR3 is 14 residues long. V shed 0 bases and J 6 bases; nucleotides not matched to a gene: 3. The CDR3 here is CASSYSAGGDGYTF. The CDR3 DNA follows: TGTGCCAGCAGTTACTCCGCAGGGGGCGATGGCTACACCTTC.

The chain's CDR3 is CASRRGTGDYGYTF. CDR3 bases: TGTGCCAGCAGAAGAGGTACAGGGGACTATGGCTACACCTTC. The V and J genes are TRBV6-4 and TRBJ1-2, with TRBD1 matching over 7 bases. CDR3 length: 14 amino acids. Per germline, CDR1 MRHNA and CDR2 SNTAGT. V shed 6 bases and J 3 bases; nucleotides not matched to a gene: 7.

This clone was detected a few times. The J gene is TRBJ2-7, the V gene TRBV18; TRBD2 is a possible D gene (6 bases). Germline V gene data show CDR1 as KGHSH and CDR2 as LQKENI. The CDR3 covers 15 residues. V lost 2 bases and J lost 0, with 11 bases in between. CDR3 sequence: CASSPGGTSSYEQYF. CDR3 nucleotide sequence: TGTGCCAGCTCACCAGGCGGGACCAGCTCCTACGAGCAGTACTTC.

The chain carries TRBV28 and TRBJ2-1; D not resolved. CDR1 and CDR2 from the germline V gene are MDHEN and SYDVKM. The CDR3 has 12 residues. Trimming shortened V by 3 bases and J by 5 bases, and 5 bases separated the two germline ends. CDR3 sequence reads: CASSFRNNEQFF. The CDR3 nucleotides read TGTGCCAGCAGTTTCCGGAACAATGAGCAGTTCTTC.